The clone carrying this T cell receptor (beta chain) was seen only a few times. The antigen is not known. As every portion of the isolated RNA was reverse transcribed, the sequencing read expressed TCRB transcripts. Sequenced naive, central memory and regulatory T cell samples produced an average of about 3.7 million reads. Method: immunoSEQ multiplex PCR; TCRdb's copy keeps in-frame clones and lacks some. The sample records hundreds of thousands of clones, 11% to 15% being singletons. These data come from a study of beta chain features in type 1 diabetes. Study-wide findings and caveats: Among all four CD4+ subsets, Type 1 diabetes patients had TCRB CDR3s that were moderately but significantly shorter.

V was clipped by 8 bases and J by 0 bases, with 11 bases between them. The CDR3 has 15 residues. Germline V CDR1 and CDR2: MDHEN, SYDVKM. The sample was naive CD4+ T cells from blood. This chain connects TRBV28 to TRBJ1-6; D is ambiguous. This receptor was obtained from a man aged 18 to 30 with type 1 diabetes. The DNA of the CDR3 is TGTGCCAGCCACTCTACTCCCTCCTATAATTCACCCCTCCACTTT. Translation gives CASHSTPSYNSPLHF.